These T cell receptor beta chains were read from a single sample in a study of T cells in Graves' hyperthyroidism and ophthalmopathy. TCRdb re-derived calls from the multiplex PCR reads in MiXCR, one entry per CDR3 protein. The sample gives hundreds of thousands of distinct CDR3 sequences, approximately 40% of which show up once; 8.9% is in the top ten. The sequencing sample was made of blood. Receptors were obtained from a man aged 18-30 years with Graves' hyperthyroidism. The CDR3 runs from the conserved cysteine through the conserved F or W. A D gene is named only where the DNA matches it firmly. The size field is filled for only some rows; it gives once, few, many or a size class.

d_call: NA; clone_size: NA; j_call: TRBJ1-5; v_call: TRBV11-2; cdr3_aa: CASSQEYSNQPQHF; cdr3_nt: TGTGCCAGCAGCCAAGAATATAGCAATCAGCCCCAGCATTTT
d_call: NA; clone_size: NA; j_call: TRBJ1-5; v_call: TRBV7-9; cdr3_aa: CASSHPGGNQPQHF; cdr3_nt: TGCGCCAGCAGCCACCCAGGGGGCAATCAGCCCCAGCATTTT
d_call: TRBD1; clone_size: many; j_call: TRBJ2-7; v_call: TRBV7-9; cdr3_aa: CASSLLLGQHSYEQYF; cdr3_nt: TGTGCCAGCAGCTTACTACTGGGACAGCACTCCTACGAGCAGTACTTC
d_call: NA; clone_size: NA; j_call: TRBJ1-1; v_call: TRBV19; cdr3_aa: CASSIGARTEAFF; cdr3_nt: TGTGCCAGTAGTATCGGGGCCAGGACTGAAGCTTTCTTT
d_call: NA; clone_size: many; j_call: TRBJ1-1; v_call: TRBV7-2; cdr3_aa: CASSLQGNSNTEAFF; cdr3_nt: TGTGCCAGCAGCTTACAGGGGAACTCGAACACTGAAGCTTTCTTT
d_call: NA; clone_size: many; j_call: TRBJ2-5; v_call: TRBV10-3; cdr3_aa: CAISDFQGETQYF; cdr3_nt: TGTGCCATCAGTGATTTTCAAGGAGAGACCCAGTACTTC
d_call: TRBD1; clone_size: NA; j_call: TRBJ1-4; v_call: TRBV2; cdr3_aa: CASSEARGRIFF; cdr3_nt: TGTGCCAGCAGTGAGGCCAGGGGGCGCATTTTTTTT
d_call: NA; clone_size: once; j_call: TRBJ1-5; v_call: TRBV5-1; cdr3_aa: CASSSGTAGQPQHF; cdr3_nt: TGCGCCAGCAGCTCAGGGACTGCGGGTCAGCCCCAGCATTTT
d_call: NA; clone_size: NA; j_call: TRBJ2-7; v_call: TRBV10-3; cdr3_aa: CAWSVTSEQYF; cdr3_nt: TGTGCCTGGAGTGTAACGAGCGAGCAGTACTTC
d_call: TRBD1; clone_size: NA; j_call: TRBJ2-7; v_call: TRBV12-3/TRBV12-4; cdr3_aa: CANSPLDRGKYEQYF; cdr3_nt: TGTGCCAACAGTCCCCTGGACAGGGGGAAGTACGAGCAGTACTTC
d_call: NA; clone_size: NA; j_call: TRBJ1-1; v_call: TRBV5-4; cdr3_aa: CASSRRGSENTEAFF; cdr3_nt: TGTGCCAGCAGTCGCCGGGGGAGCGAGAACACTGAAGCTTTCTTT
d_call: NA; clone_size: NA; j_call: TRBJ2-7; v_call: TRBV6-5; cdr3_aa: CASSCQETYEQYF; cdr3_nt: TGTGCCAGCAGTTGCCAGGAAACCTACGAGCAGTACTTC
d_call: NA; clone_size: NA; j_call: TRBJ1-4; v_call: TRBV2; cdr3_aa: CASSEGGCEKLFF; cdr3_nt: TGTGCCAGCAGTGAGGGGGGCTGTGAAAAACTGTTTTTT
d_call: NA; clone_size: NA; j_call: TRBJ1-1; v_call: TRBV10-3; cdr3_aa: CATSLGSEAFF; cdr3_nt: TGTGCCACCTCCCTCGGGAGTGAAGCTTTCTTT
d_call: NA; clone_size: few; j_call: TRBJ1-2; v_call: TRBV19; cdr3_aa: CASTLGQKDYGYTF; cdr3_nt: TGTGCCAGTACCCTTGGACAGAAGGACTATGGCTACACCTTC
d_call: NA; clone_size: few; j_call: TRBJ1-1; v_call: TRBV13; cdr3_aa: CASSDQPTHWGAEAFF; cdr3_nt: TGTGCCAGCAGCGATCAACCGACTCACTGGGGCGCTGAAGCTTTCTTT
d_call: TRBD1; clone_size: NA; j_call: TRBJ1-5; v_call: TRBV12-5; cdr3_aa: CASGLRDSLNQPQHF; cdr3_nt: TGTGCTAGTGGTCTACGGGACAGCCTCAATCAGCCCCAGCATTTT
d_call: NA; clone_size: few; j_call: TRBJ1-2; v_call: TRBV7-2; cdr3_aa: CASSVQTANYGYTF; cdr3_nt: TGTGCCAGCAGCGTCCAGACAGCTAACTATGGCTACACCTTC
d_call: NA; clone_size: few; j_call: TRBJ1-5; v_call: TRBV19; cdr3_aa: CASSTGHHSNQPQHF; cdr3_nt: TGTGCCAGTAGTACTGGACACCATAGCAATCAGCCCCAGCATTTT
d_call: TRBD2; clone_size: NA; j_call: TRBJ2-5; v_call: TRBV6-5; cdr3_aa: CASTKTSVQETQYF; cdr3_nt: TGCGCCAGCACCAAAACTAGCGTTCAAGAGACCCAGTACTTC
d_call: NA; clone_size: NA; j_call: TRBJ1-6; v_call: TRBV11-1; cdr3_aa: CASSLTEKSPLHF; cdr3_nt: TGTGCCAGCAGCTTGACAGAGAAATCACCCCTCCACTTT
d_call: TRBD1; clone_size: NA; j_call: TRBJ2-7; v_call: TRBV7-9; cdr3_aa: CASSRGTGLYYEQYF; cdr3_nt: TGTGCCAGCAGCCGTGGGACAGGGCTGTACTACGAGCAGTACTTC
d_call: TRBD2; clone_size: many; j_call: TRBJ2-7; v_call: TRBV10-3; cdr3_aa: CATTSASREQYF; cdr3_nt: TGTGCCACGACTAGCGCCTCTCGGGAGCAGTACTTC
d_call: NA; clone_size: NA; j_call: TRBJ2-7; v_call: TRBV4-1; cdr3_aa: CASSQDSGWIGMKYF; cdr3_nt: TGCGCCAGCAGCCAAGATTCGGGATGGATTGGGATGAAGTACTTC